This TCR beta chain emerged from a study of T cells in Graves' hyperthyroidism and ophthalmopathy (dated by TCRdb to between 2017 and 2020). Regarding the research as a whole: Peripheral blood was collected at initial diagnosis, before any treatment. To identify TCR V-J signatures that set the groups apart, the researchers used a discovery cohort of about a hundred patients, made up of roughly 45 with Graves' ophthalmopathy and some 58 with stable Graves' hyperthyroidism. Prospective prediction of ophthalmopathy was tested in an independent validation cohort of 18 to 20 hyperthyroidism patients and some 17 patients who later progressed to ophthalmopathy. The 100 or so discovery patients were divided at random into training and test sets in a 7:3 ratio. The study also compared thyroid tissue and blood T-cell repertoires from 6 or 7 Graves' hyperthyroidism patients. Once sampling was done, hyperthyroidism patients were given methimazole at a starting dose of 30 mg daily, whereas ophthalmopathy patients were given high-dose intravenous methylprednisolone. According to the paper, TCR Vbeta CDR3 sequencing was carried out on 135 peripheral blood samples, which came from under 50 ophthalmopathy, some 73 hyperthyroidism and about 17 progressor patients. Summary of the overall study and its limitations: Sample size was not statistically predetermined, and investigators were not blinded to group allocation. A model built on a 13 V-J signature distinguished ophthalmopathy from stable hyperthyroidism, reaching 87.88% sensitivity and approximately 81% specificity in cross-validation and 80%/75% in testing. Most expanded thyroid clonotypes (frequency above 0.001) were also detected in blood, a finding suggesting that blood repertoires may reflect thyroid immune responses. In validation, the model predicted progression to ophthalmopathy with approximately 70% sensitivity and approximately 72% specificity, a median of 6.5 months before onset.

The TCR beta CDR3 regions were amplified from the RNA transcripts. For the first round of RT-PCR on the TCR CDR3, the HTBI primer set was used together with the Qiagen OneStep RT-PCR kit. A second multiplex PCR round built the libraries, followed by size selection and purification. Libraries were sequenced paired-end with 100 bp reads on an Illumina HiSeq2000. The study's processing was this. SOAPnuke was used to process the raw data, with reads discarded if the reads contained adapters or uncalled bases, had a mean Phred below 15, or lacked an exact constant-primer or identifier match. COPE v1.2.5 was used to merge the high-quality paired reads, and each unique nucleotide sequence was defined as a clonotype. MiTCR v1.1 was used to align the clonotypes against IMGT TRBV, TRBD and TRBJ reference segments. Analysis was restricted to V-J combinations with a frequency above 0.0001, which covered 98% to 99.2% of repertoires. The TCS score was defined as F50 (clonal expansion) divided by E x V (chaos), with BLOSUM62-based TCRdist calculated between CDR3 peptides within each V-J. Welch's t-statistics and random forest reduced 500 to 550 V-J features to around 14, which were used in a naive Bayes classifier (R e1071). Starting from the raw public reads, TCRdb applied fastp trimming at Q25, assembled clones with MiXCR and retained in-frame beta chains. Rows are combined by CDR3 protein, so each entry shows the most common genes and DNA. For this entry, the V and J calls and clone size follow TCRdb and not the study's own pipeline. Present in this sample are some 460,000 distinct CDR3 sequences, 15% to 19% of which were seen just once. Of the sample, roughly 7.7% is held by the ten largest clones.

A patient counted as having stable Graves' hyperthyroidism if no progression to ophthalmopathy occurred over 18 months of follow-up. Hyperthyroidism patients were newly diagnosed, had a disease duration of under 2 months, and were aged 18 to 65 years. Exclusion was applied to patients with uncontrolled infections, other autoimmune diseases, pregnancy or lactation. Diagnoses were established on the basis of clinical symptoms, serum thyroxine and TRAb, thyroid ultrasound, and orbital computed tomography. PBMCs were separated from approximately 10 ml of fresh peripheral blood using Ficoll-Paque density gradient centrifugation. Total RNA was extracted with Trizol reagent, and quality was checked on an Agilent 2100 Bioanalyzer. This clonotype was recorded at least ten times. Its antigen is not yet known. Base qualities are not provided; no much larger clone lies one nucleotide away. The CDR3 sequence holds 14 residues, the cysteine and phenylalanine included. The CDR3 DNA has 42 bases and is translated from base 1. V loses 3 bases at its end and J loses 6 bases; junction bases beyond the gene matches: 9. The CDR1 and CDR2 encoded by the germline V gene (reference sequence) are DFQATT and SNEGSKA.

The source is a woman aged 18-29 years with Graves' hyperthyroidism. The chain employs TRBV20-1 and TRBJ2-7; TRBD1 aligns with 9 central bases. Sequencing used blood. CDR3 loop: CSASSRDRVREQYF. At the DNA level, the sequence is TGCAGTGCTAGCTCCCGGGACAGGGTTCGCGAGCAGTACTTC.